The text below deals with one T cell receptor (beta chain). The record originates from a study of beta chain features in type 1 diabetes. At the level of the study: Cells sorted and examined across all samples totaled 90 million to 120 million.

Germline loops: CDR1 SGHRS, CDR2 YFSETQ. V was clipped by 0 bases and J by 9 bases; unmatched bases: 4. The CDR3 spans 14 residues. Sequenced material consisted of expressed TCRB transcripts (all of the isolated RNA was reverse transcribed). The protocol was immunoSEQ multiplex PCR, while the TCRdb copy is restricted to in-frame clones and leaves out a portion. The repertoire consists of 200,000 to 250,000 clones, with around 26% occurring once and the leading ten covering approximately 4%. The sample consisted of central memory CD4+ T cells from blood. This sequence joins TRBV5-1 and TRBJ2-1; 9 nucleotides line up with TRBD1. This receptor was identified in a man between 25 and 39 years old in good health. In nucleotides, the CDR3 is TGCGCCAGCAGCTTGGGACAGGGGGTGGGTGAGCAGTTCTTC. It encodes CASSLGQGVGEQFF.